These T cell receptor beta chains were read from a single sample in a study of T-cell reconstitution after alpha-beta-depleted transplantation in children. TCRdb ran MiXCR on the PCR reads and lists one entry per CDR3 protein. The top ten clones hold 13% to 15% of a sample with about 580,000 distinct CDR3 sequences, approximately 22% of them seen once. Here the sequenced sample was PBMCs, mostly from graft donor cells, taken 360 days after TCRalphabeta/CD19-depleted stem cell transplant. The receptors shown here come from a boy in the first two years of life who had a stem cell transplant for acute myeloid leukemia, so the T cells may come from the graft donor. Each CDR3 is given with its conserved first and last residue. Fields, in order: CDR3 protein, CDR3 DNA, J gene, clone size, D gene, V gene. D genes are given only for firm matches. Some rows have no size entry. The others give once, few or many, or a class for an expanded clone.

CASRKGRDLPSDTQYF	TGTGCCAGCAGAAAAGGGAGGGACCTTCCTTCAGATACGCAGTATTTT	TRBJ2-3	many	TRBD2	TRBV6-5
CATDEGGNQPQHF	TGTGCCACCGACGAAGGGGGCAATCAGCCCCAGCATTTT	TRBJ1-5	-	-	TRBV15
CASSYSQEGPPPYTQYF	TGTGCCAGCAGTTACTCTCAGGAAGGTCCCCCACCCTATACGCAGTATTTT	TRBJ2-3	-	-	TRBV6-2/TRBV6-3
CASSAGGRTDTQYF	TGTGCCAGCAGTGCGGGGGGCCGGACAGATACGCAGTATTTT	TRBJ2-3	-	-	TRBV6-1
CASSEALYLPTGPYEQYF	TGTGCCAGCAGTGAAGCGCTCTATCTTCCGACAGGACCCTACGAGCAGTACTTC	TRBJ2-7	many	-	TRBV6-1
CASSVEVGESTDTQYF	TGTGCCAGCAGCGTAGAGGTGGGGGAGAGCACAGATACGCAGTATTTT	TRBJ2-3	-	-	TRBV9
CASQGVDEQFF	TGTGCCAGCCAGGGGGTGGATGAGCAGTTCTTC	TRBJ2-1	few	TRBD1	TRBV27
CSARNLAGFYEQFF	TGCAGTGCTAGGAACCTAGCGGGGTTCTATGAGCAGTTCTTC	TRBJ2-1	many	TRBD2	TRBV20-1
CASSQGQGTVSPLHF	TGTGCCAGCTCACAGGGACAGGGGACGGTGTCACCCCTCCACTTT	TRBJ1-6	-	TRBD1	TRBV18
CSAIRILANPRETQYF	TGCAGTGCTATTAGGATCCTAGCTAACCCTAGGGAGACCCAGTACTTC	TRBJ2-5	-	-	TRBV20-1
CASSADPTGPETQYF	TGTGCCAGTAGTGCCGATCCGACAGGGCCAGAGACCCAGTACTTC	TRBJ2-5	many	TRBD1	TRBV19
CASSLVQGQNIQYF	TGTGCCAGCAGCTTAGTGCAGGGCCAAAACATTCAGTACTTC	TRBJ2-4	many	-	TRBV7-9